This TCR beta chain was identified during a study of metastatic and nonmetastatic thyroid tumors. Germline V gives CDR1 MNHEY, CDR2 SMNVEV (reference sequence). The CDR3 contains 17 residues. The J segment lost 5 bases and the V segment lost 5 bases, leaving 11 bases of the junction unmatched. TCRdb re-processed the PCR reads through MiXCR. Of 15,000 to 20,000 clones in the sample, 30% to 35% were seen once. This clone came up a few times. Patients underwent thyroid surgery, and none had received any treatment before it. This TCR was sampled from a female donor with papillary thyroid cancer or a benign thyroid nodule (not recorded which). Some clones in this sample may be carry-over from other donors' samples. The specimen was adjacent normal tissue. The chain recombines TRBV27 with TRBJ2-1, with TRBD2 matching 11 bases. The CDR3 loop reads CASSLRRASGRHNEQFF. The CDR3 bases are TGTGCCAGCAGTCTCCGGCGGGCTAGCGGGAGGCACAATGAGCAGTTCTTC.